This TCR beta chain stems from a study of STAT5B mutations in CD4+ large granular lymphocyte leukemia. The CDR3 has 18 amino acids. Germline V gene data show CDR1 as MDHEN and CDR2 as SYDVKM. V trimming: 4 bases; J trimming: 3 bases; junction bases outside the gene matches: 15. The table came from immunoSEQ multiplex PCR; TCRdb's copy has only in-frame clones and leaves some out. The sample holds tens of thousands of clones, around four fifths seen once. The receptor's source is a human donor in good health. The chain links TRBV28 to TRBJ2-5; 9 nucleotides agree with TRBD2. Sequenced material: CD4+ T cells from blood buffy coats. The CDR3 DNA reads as TGTGCCAGCAGTTCCCGACCGTTTGGCGGGAGGGTTAAAGAGACCCAGTACTTC. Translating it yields CASSSRPFGGRVKETQYF. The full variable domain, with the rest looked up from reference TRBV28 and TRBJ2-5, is DVKVTQSSRYLVKRTGEKVFLECVQDMDHENMFWYRQDPGLGLRLIYFSYDVKMKEKGDIPEGYSVSREKKERFSLILESASTNQTSMYLCASSSRPFGGRVKETQYFGPGTRLLVL.